The 14 T cell receptor beta chains below all came from one sample that was sequenced in a study of blood T cell repertoires in COVID-19 (dated by TCRdb to about 2020). The library was produced with the immunoSEQ multiplex PCR assay. TCRdb took over this immuneACCESS table, retaining in-frame rearrangements with V and J assigned. Such tables are incomplete; in checked studies, under half of the missing clones stem from an unresolved V gene, and the remainder is unexplained. Here the sample has some 300,000 clones; 90% to 95% occur a single time. Around 3.9% of the sample comes from the top ten. Sequenced sample: PBMCs or T cells enriched from blood (not recorded which). These receptors all stem from a woman aged 25 to 39 who had been exposed to COVID-19.

This CDR3 is CASRPPGGLTYEQYF. In nucleotides, the CDR3 is TGTGCCAGCAGACCTCCGGGGGGACTCACCTACGAGCAGTACTTC. The rearrangement uses TRBV7-9 and TRBJ2-7, with 7 positions matching TRBD2. The CDR3 loop spans 15 amino acids. The ends lost 6 bases at V and 2 bases at J; junction bases unmatched: 10. Germline values: CDR1 SEHNR, CDR2 FQNEAQ (reference sequence).

V and J are TRBV7-9 and TRBJ1-2; 11 nucleotides align to TRBD1. The CDR3 is 13 residues long. V gave up 5 bases and J gave up 7 bases; unmatched junction bases: 3. CDR1 and CDR2 from the germline V gene are SEHNR and FQNEAQ (reference sequence). This CDR3 reads CASSPGQGGGYTF. The CDR3 DNA sequence: TGTGCCAGCAGCCCGGGACAGGGGGGTGGCTACACCTTC.

This chain links TRBV7-3 with TRBJ1-1; D not certain. The length of the CDR3 is 14 residues. In germline, CDR1 is SGHTA, CDR2 FQGTGA. Trimming cost V 0 bases and J 4 bases, with 9 bases left between them. CDR3 region: CASSLTGSGTEAFF. CDR3 nucleotide sequence: TGTGCCAGCAGCTTAACCGGGTCGGGCACTGAAGCTTTCTTT.

J is TRBJ1-4 and V is TRBV11-1; 8 positions match TRBD1. The junction had 12 bases not matched to a gene; V was cut back by 5 bases and J by 10 bases. CDR3 length equals 15 residues. Germline CDR1 reads SGHAT; CDR2 reads FQDESV (reference sequence). CDR3: CASSPTRGLGRKLFF. CDR3 DNA sequence: TGTGCCAGCAGCCCGACCAGGGGGCTCGGAAGAAAACTGTTTTTT.

The chain is built from TRBV7-6 and TRBJ1-4; tentatively, D is TRBD1 (6 bases). This CDR3 contains 13 residues. From germline, CDR1 is SGHVS and CDR2 FNYEAQ. With 7 bases removed from V and 7 bases from J, the gap between germline ends came to 13 bases. CDR3 amino acids: CASTQDSSEKLFF. CDR3 nucleotide sequence: TGTGCCAGCACCCAGGACAGTTCTGAAAAACTGTTTTTT.

The chain joins TRBV18 to TRBJ2-2, with TRBD1 matching over 10 bases. Trimming at V came to 6 bases and at J to 5 bases, leaving 6 bases not matched to a gene. Per the germline V gene, CDR1 is KGHSH and CDR2 is LQKENI. The CDR3 spans 15 residues. Here the CDR3 DNA reads TGTGCCAGCTCGCGACAGGGGGCTTCAACCGGGGAGCTGTTTTTT. This encodes CASSRQGASTGELFF.

The chain uses TRBV18 and TRBJ1-3, with TRBD1 matching 12 bases. The CDR3 spans 15 residues. Germline loops: CDR1 KGHSH, CDR2 LQKENI. With V trimmed by 2 bases and J by 6 bases, 2 bases remained unmatched. The CDR3 DNA reads TGTGCCAGCTCACCAGGGACAGGGGGCCAAAACACCATATATTTT. Protein product: CASSPGTGGQNTIYF.

This clone is a singleton in its sample. The V and J genes are TRBV3-1 (or the pseudogene TRBV3-2) and TRBJ1-1, with D unresolved. Germline V CDR1 and CDR2: LGHDT, YNNKEL (reference sequence). The CDR3 is 12 amino acids. The ends were cut back, 4 bases at V and 6 bases at J, with 9 bases in the middle. CDR3 nucleotide sequence: TGTGCCAGCAGCCCCCTAGGTGCTGAAGCTTTCTTT. Residues: CASSPLGAEAFF.

On this clone itself: The sample contains more than one DNA sequence encoding this CDR3. This rearrangement joins TRBV14 to TRBJ2-2; tentative D call: TRBD1 (5 bases). Trimming left V 1 base short and J 5 bases short, with 8 bases between. In germline, CDR1 is SGHDN, CDR2 FVKESK. The CDR3 has 14 residues. The DNA of the CDR3 is TGTGCCAGCAGCCAAGTAAGGGGTACCGGGGAGCTGTTTTTT. It yields the protein CASSQVRGTGELFF.

The rearrangement links TRBV6-5 to TRBJ1-6; D gene ambiguous. In germline, CDR1 is MNHEY, CDR2 SVGAGI. The CDR3 length is 13 residues. V lost 5 bases and J 7 bases, leaving 9 bases between the germline ends. CDR3 bases: TGTGCCAGCAGTCCGGGGTCGAATTCACCCCTCCACTTT. It yields the protein CASSPGSNSPLHF.

The genes are TRBV5-1 and TRBJ2-1, with TRBD2 identical over 8 bases. V trimming: 3 bases; J trimming: 8 bases; junction bases outside the gene matches: 1. Germline CDR1 is SGHRS and CDR2 is YFSETQ. This CDR3 spans 12 amino acids. The CDR3 protein is CASSWTSHEQFF. The DNA for the CDR3 is TGCGCCAGCAGCTGGACTAGCCATGAGCAGTTCTTC. The full variable domain, rest sourced from reference TRBV5-1 and TRBJ2-1, is KAGVTQTPRYLIKTRGQQVTLSCSPISGHRSVSWYQQTPGQGLQFLFEYFSETQRNKGNFPGRFSGRQFSNSRSEMNVSTLELGDSALYLCASSWTSHEQFFGPGTRLTVL.

The rearrangement uses TRBV4-2 and TRBJ2-6; no clear D gene. The CDR3 has 15 residues. The germline V gene encodes CDR1 LGHNA and CDR2 YNFKEQ. V lost 1 base and J lost 0, with 4 bases in between. CDR3 protein: CASSQASSGANVLTF. The CDR3 coding sequence is TGTGCCAGCAGCCAAGCGAGCTCTGGGGCCAACGTCCTGACTTTC.

This chain joins TRBV14 and TRBJ2-7; D remains unclear. V lost 0 bases, J lost 3 bases, and 9 bases lay in between. From germline, CDR1 is SGHDN and CDR2 FVKESK. This CDR3 has 14 residues. CDR3 nucleotides: TGTGCCAGCAGCCAAGATAAGACTTACTACGAGCAGTACTTC. Translating gives CASSQDKTYYEQYF. The full variable domain, its missing parts supplied by reference TRBV14 and TRBJ2-7, is EAGVTQFPSHSVIEKGQTVTLRCDPISGHDNLYWYRRVMGKEIKFLLHFVKESKQDESGMPNNRFLAERTGGTYSTLKVQPAELEDSGVYFCASSQDKTYYEQYFGPGTRLTVT.

The V gene is TRBV5-4, the J gene TRBJ1-2; 11 bases line up with TRBD1. CDR1 and CDR2 (germline): SGHNT, YYREEE (reference sequence). The junction had 11 bases not matched to a gene; V was cut back by 0 bases and J by 10 bases. The CDR3 contains 16 residues. CDR3: CASSLGTGGIPALYTF. CDR3 in DNA: TGTGCCAGCAGCTTGGGGACAGGGGGCATCCCCGCCCTCTACACCTTC. The full variable domain, rest sourced from reference TRBV5-4 and TRBJ1-2, is ETGVTQSPTHLIKTRGQQVTLRCSSQSGHNTVSWYQQALGQGPQFIFQYYREEENGRGNFPPRFSGLQFPNYSSELNVNALELDDSALYLCASSLGTGGIPALYTFGSGTRLTVV.